A single sample gave rise to the 8 T cell receptor beta chains below, sequenced in a study of blood T cell repertoires in COVID-19. Method: immunoSEQ multiplex PCR; TCRdb's copy keeps in-frame clones and lacks some. The table lists some 200,000 clones, 89% of them singletons. The sequenced material came from PBMCs or T cells enriched from blood (not recorded which). All receptors come from a woman younger than 35 who had recovered from COVID-19.

The rearrangement links TRBV7-9 to TRBJ1-1; D remains unclear. V shed 1 base and J shed 4 bases, with 7 bases lying between them. Per the germline V gene, CDR1 is SEHNR and CDR2 is FQNEAQ (reference sequence). CDR3 size: 13 residues. The CDR3 DNA sequence: TGTGCCAGCAGCTTAGGGGCCACCACTGAAGCTTTCTTT. It yields the protein CASSLGATTEAFF. Drawing the rest from reference TRBV7-9 and TRBJ1-1, the complete variable domain is DTGVSQNPRHKITKRGQNVTFRCDPISEHNRLYWYRQTLGQGPEFLTYFQNEAQLEKSRLLSDRFSAERPKGSFSTLEIQRTEQGDSAMYLCASSLGATTEAFFGQGTRLTVV.

The V call is TRBV27, the J call TRBJ2-7; D ambiguous. Germline V lookup: CDR1 MNHEY, CDR2 SMNVEV (reference sequence). V was trimmed by 3 bases and J by 0 bases, leaving 6 bases between them. This CDR3 is built from 13 residues. CDR3 in DNA: TGTGCCAGCAGTTTTGTCAGCTCCTACGAGCAGTACTTC. This encodes CASSFVSSYEQYF.

V usage is TRBV7-3 and J usage is TRBJ2-2; D might be TRBD2 (6 bases). Trimming stripped 0 bases from V and 5 bases from J, with 13 bases between. Looked up from germline, CDR1 is SGHTA and CDR2 is FQGTGA. The CDR3 runs 16 residues. The CDR3 sequence is CASSLTSRGGTGELFF. DNA of the CDR3: TGTGCCAGCAGCTTAACGAGTCGAGGAGGGACCGGGGAGCTGTTTTTT.

The J gene is TRBJ2-1, the V gene TRBV7-9; D is uncertain. The germline V gene has CDR1 SEHNR and CDR2 FQNEAQ (reference sequence). The V end was cut by 2 bases, the J end by 5 bases, with 13 bases between. CDR3 length: 15 residues. The CDR3 DNA reads as TGTGCCAGCAGCTTAAGTCAGGTTCCCAACAATGAGCAGTTCTTC. Residues: CASSLSQVPNNEQFF.

This sequence joins TRBV7-2 and TRBJ2-1; 7 bases are shared with TRBD2. The V and J ends lost 5 bases and 6 bases, in that order; junction bases with no gene match: 13. This CDR3 has 16 amino acids. Germline V gene lookup returns CDR1 SGHTA and CDR2 FQGNSA. This CDR3 is CASSGARGRGGNEQFF. The CDR3 coding sequence is TGTGCCAGCAGCGGCGCACGCGGGAGAGGCGGCAATGAGCAGTTCTTC.

V and J are TRBV7-8 and TRBJ2-2, with D possibly matching TRBD2 (7 bases). V was shortened by 5 bases and J by 3 bases, with 22 bases between the two germline ends. CDR1 and CDR2 from the germline V gene are SGHVS and FQNEAQ. CDR3 length: 18 residues. The CDR3 protein is CASSPKSGRGAHTGELFF. CDR3 coding DNA: TGTGCCAGCAGCCCCAAATCAGGTCGGGGGGCTCACACCGGGGAGCTGTTTTTT.

This chain uses TRBV25-1 with TRBJ1-1, with D perhaps TRBD1 (5 bases). V dropped 3 bases and J dropped 6 bases, with 17 bases sitting between them. The CDR3 is 15 amino acids. Germline loops: CDR1 MGHDK, CDR2 SYGVNS. CDR3 sequence: CASSDRIGGIAEAFF. The CDR3 DNA sequence: TGTGCCAGCAGTGACAGGATTGGGGGGATCGCTGAAGCTTTCTTT.

The chain uses TRBV6-5 and TRBJ1-1; D possibly corresponds to TRBD1 (5 bases). This CDR3 spans 12 amino acids. V was cut by 2 bases and J by 8 bases, with 9 bases left in between. Germline values: CDR1 MNHEY, CDR2 SVGAGI. In nucleotides, the CDR3 is TGTGCCAGCAGTTACGGGAGGGGAGAAGCTTTCTTT. Translated, it gives CASSYGRGEAFF.